The T cell receptor beta chain described here comes from a study of CD8 T cells in acute hepatitis C reinfection. Overall study context: Sequences come from NS3-1073-specific CD8+ T cells, during acute infection and after clearance.

Time point indicated: naive CD8 control sorted from an acute-time-point sample. The assay was immunoSEQ multiplex PCR, and TCRdb's table has in-frame clones only and misses some. The table includes 30,000 to 45,000 clones, approximately 85% detected once. The CDR3 loop spans 14 amino acids. V shed 7 bases, J shed 3 bases, and the junction held 5 bases outside the gene matches. From germline, CDR1 is MNHEY and CDR2 SMNVEV (reference sequence). The sequenced material came from naive CD8+ T cells from PBMCs. This receptor was obtained from a woman younger than 30 who spontaneously cleared hepatitis C infection. The chain has TRBV27 and TRBJ2-1, with TRBD2 matching over 8 bases. The DNA for the CDR3 is TGTGCCAGCACCGAACTAGCGGACTACAATGAGCAGTTCTTC. This encodes CASTELADYNEQFF.